One sample yielded the 2 T cell receptor beta chains listed below, sequenced in a study of T cell repertoires in cytomegalovirus infection. MiXCR, applied by TCRdb to the reads, yields one record per CDR3 protein. The sample records about 150,000 distinct CDR3 sequences, about a sixth being singletons. Material for sequencing was CD8+ T cells from PBMCs. The receptors originated from a human donor in good health (CMV status not recorded). Some clones in this sample may be carry-over from other donors' samples.

The CDR3 here is CASSLAEGGSEQFF. In DNA form, the CDR3 reads TGTGCCAGCAGCCTAGCGGAAGGAGGTAGTGAGCAGTTCTTC. The chain combines TRBV28 with TRBJ2-1; 7 positions agree with TRBD2. CDR1 and CDR2 from the germline V gene are MDHEN and SYDVKM. The junction had 11 bases not matched to a gene; V was cut back by 6 bases and J by 9 bases. This CDR3 is 14 amino acids long.

This clonotype showed up many times. The genes are TRBV7-2 and TRBJ2-2; maybe TRBD1 (7 bases). The germline V and J ends were trimmed by 9 bases and 7 bases, with 27 bases remaining between them. The CDR3 is 17 amino acids. Germline values: CDR1 SGHTA, CDR2 FQGNSA. The CDR3 bases are TGTGCCAGTTACCACAACCCTACTCAGGGGGGAGTCGGGGAGCTGTTTTTT. Encoded protein: CASYHNPTQGGVGELFF.